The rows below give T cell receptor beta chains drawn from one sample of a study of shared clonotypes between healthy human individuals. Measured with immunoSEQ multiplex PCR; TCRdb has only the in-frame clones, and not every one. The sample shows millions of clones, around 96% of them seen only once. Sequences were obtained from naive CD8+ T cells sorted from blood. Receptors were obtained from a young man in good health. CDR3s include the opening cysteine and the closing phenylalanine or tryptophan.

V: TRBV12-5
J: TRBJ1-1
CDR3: CASGWEGLSTEAFF

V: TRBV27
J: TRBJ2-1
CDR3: CASSLREARNEQFF

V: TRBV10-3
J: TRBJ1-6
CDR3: CATYEPRDRGYNSPLHF

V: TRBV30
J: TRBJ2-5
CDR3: CAWLQGGKETQYF

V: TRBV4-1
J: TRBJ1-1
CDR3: CASSQGGQGANTEAFF

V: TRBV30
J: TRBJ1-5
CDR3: CAWSLVGQAQHF

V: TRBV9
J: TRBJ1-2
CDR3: CASSAKSPIGSLGNYGYTF

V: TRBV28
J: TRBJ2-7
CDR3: CASSLRLGEQYF

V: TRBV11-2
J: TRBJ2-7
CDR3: CASSLDPTYEQYF

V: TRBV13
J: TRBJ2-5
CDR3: CASSPPLGLAGGETQYF

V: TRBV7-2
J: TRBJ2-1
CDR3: CASSLGQGVGLASEQFF

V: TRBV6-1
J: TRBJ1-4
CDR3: CASSLQGMDEKLFF

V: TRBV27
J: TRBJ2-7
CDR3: CASSLQTVGEQYF

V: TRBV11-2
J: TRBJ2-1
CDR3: CASSSGTSGTLHEQFF

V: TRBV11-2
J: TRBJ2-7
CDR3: CASSSGGAGGSYEQYF

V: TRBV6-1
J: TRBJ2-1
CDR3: CASSQDRGHEQFF

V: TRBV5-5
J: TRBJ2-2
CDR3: CASILTGELFF

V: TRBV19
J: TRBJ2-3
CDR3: CASTHGVAGTDTQYF

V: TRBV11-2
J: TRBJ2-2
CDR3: CASSLLLGSTRGELFF

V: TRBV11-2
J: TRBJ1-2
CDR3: CASSLEGTGNYGYTF

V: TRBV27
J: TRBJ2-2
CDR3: CASSLSSGIGTGELFF

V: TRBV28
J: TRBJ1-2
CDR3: CASRYPGQGHGYTF

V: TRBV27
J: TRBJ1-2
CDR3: CASSPGTGGVNGYTF

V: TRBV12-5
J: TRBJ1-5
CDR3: CASGPPGQGLYSNQPQHF

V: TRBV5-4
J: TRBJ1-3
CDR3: CASSPMGGAGNTIYF

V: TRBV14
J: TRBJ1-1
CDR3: CASSLNEGLNTEAFF

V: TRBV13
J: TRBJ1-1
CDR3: CASSLGEGVAEAFF

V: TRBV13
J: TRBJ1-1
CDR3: CASSSPGGTEAFF

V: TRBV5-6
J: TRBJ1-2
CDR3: CASSHRQPYYGYTF